These 25 T cell receptor beta chains originate from one sample sequenced in a study of T cell changes during pregnancy in multiple sclerosis. Data came from immunoSEQ multiplex PCR; TCRdb stores just in-frame clones and leaves some out. The table has approximately 18,000 clones, approximately 84% seen once. The input for sequencing was CD8+ T cells from peripheral blood mononuclear cells, taken in the second trimester of pregnancy. All receptors come from a female donor in good health, enrolled as a control in a pregnancy study.

The CDR3 DNA reads TGCGCCAGCAGCCAAGGGAGGAGGGCGGGGGCCGTCGAGCAGTTCTTC. As protein: CASSQGRRAGAVEQFF. The rearrangement joins TRBV4-3 to TRBJ2-1, with D perhaps matching TRBD2 (7 bases). In germline, CDR1 is LGHNA, CDR2 YSLEER. The CDR3 runs to 16 residues. The V end lost 1 base, the J end lost 10 bases, and 20 bases lay between the germline ends.

V usage is TRBV11-2 and J usage is TRBJ2-5; D possibly corresponds to TRBD2 (5 bases). The CDR3 sequence is 13 residues long. CDR1 and CDR2 from the germline V gene are SGHAT and FQNNGV. V dropped 3 bases and J dropped 5 bases, with 10 bases sitting between them. CDR3 coding DNA: TGTGCCAGCAGCTTCGACTACTGGGAGACCCAGTACTTC. It is translated as CASSFDYWETQYF.

The chain combines TRBV29-1 with TRBJ2-7; the match to TRBD1 covers 9 bases. Per germline, CDR1 SQVTM and CDR2 ANQGSEA. The CDR3 is 14 residues long. The J segment lost 7 bases and the V segment lost 4 bases, leaving 11 bases of the junction unmatched. This CDR3 reads CSVVAGQGVEEQYF. In DNA form, the CDR3 reads TGCAGCGTTGTCGCGGGACAGGGAGTAGAGGAGCAGTACTTC.

This chain connects TRBV4-3 to TRBJ2-2; 8 bases match TRBD2. Germline lookup yields CDR1 LGHNA and CDR2 YSLEER. The V gene end was trimmed by 0 bases and the J gene end by 4 bases; junction bases not matched to a gene: 7. This CDR3 spans 17 amino acids. CDR3 region: CASSQDARGDGTGELFF. In nucleotides, the CDR3 is TGCGCCAGCAGCCAAGATGCGCGGGGGGACGGCACCGGGGAGCTGTTTTTT.

CDR3 residues: CASSSLSTSLNTEAFF. The CDR3, as DNA: TGTGCCAGCAGTTCCCTTTCGACATCATTGAACACTGAAGCTTTCTTT. The chain recombines TRBV28 with TRBJ1-1; no definite D call. This CDR3 region has 16 residues. Germline values: CDR1 MDHEN, CDR2 SYDVKM. V lost 4 bases, J lost 0 bases, and 15 bases lay in between.

The V call is TRBV7-6, the J call TRBJ2-7; perhaps TRBD1 as D (6 bases). The CDR3 consists of 14 residues. V lost 2 bases, J lost 0 bases, and 8 bases lay in between. CDR1 and CDR2 from the germline V gene are SGHVS and FNYEAQ. The CDR3 loop reads CASSLRQDSYEQYF. The CDR3 nucleotides are TGTGCCAGCAGCTTAAGACAGGACTCCTACGAGCAGTACTTC.

V gene TRBV7-9 combines with J gene TRBJ1-5; possible D gene TRBD1, 6 bases. The V gene's germline CDR1 is SEHNR and CDR2 FQNEAQ (reference sequence). The ends were cut back, 6 bases at V and 2 bases at J, with 11 bases in the middle. The CDR3 contains 14 residues. In nucleotides, the CDR3 is TGTGCCAGCAGTCACAGGGTTGGCAATCAGCCCCAGCATTTT. This codes for CASSHRVGNQPQHF.

This chain connects TRBV2 to TRBJ2-5, with 9 bases fitting TRBD1. CDR3 length: 13 residues. Looked up from germline, CDR1 is SNHLY and CDR2 is FYNNEI. J was trimmed by 7 bases and V by 7 bases; bases with no gene match: 7. The DNA for the CDR3 is TGTGCCAGCACTGAGCAACAGGGGGCGACCCAGTACTTC. Residues: CASTEQQGATQYF.

This chain's CDR3 is CASRTGGSPLHF. As DNA, the CDR3 is TGTGCCAGCAGAACAGGGGGATCACCCCTCCACTTT. The chain links TRBV11-2 to TRBJ1-6; 8 nucleotides line up with TRBD1. The CDR3 is 12 residues long. V lost 6 bases to trimming and J lost 10 bases; unmatched junction nucleotides: 2. Germline V lookup: CDR1 SGHAT, CDR2 FQNNGV.

About this clone itself: An end of the junction differs from the germline gene, which may be a read error. The chain carries TRBV5-5 and TRBJ1-1; 7 bases are a match to TRBD1. The CDR3 has 13 residues. Germline V CDR1 and CDR2: SGHKS, YYEKEE (reference sequence). The CDR3 loop reads CASSPQGNAEAFF. The CDR3 coding sequence is TGTGCCAGCAGCCCACAGGGGAACGCTGAAGCTTTCTTT.

CDR3 nucleotides: TGTGCCAGCAGCTCGGCAGGCATGAACACTGAAGCTTTCTTT. The encoded protein is CASSSAGMNTEAFF. The chain employs TRBV7-9 and TRBJ1-1, with unresolved D. This CDR3 region has 14 residues. With 4 bases removed from V and 0 bases from J, the gap between germline ends came to 9 bases. CDR1 is SEHNR, CDR2 FQNEAQ, per germline (reference sequence).

This chain joins TRBV4-3 and TRBJ1-1, with D maybe TRBD1 (6 bases). Germline V CDR1 and CDR2: LGHNA, YSLEER. Between the trimmed V and J ends, which lost 5 bases and 2 bases, there was a span of 15 bases. CDR3 length: 15 amino acids. The chain's CDR3 is CASSEGGGGNTEAFF. CDR3 nucleotides: TGCGCCAGCAGCGAAGGGGGAGGGGGTAACACTGAAGCTTTCTTT.

The chain uses TRBV7-9 and TRBJ1-1; unclear D gene. The CDR3 has 15 residues. Between the trimmed V and J ends, which lost 2 bases and 1 base, there was a span of 11 bases. Germline V lookup: CDR1 SEHNR, CDR2 FQNEAQ (reference sequence). The CDR3 DNA reads as TGTGCCAGCAGCTTAAACTACATCTCGAACACTGAAGCTTTCTTT. This sequence encodes CASSLNYISNTEAFF.

The rearrangement links TRBV30 to TRBJ2-7, with D maybe TRBD1 (6 bases). Trimming pared 2 bases from V and 2 bases from J, leaving 16 bases between. The CDR3 has 15 residues. Germline CDR1 GTSNPN, CDR2 SVGIG (reference sequence). CDR3 residues: CAWSTIQGPTYEQYF. CDR3 nucleotide sequence: TGTGCCTGGAGTACAATCCAGGGGCCAACCTACGAGCAGTACTTC.

V and J are TRBV6-1 and TRBJ1-2; D not resolved. The ends were cut back, 2 bases at V and 4 bases at J, with 11 bases in the middle. Germline V gene lookup returns CDR1 MNHNS and CDR2 SASEGT. CDR3 length equals 14 residues. The CDR3: CASSEKNSFYGYTF. The CDR3, as DNA: TGTGCCAGCAGTGAAAAAAACAGCTTCTATGGCTACACCTTC.

The chain combines TRBV4-3 with TRBJ2-2; 9 bases align to TRBD1. The CDR3 is 16 amino acids. Germline trimming cut 5 bases from V and 4 bases from J; bases unmatched to any gene: 8. Germline lookup yields CDR1 LGHNA and CDR2 YSLEER. In DNA, the CDR3 is TGCGCCAGCAGCTTCCGGACAGGGGATTTCACCGGGGAGCTGTTTTTT. Amino acids: CASSFRTGDFTGELFF.

This chain joins TRBV7-6 and TRBJ2-3, with 11 bases lining up with TRBD2. Germline V gene lookup returns CDR1 SGHVS and CDR2 FNYEAQ. The CDR3 runs 16 residues. V shed 1 base and J 6 bases; nucleotides not matched to a gene: 6. The DNA of the CDR3 is TGTGCCAGCAGCTTAGAGGCTAGCGGGGGGTCGGATACGCAGTATTTT. It codes for CASSLEASGGSDTQYF.

The chain has TRBV11-2 and TRBJ1-1; D not resolved. From germline, CDR1 is SGHAT and CDR2 FQNNGV. The CDR3 has 16 residues. With 2 bases removed from V and 1 base from J, the gap between germline ends came to 14 bases. The CDR3 is CASSLINRRGNTEAFF. Written as DNA, the CDR3 is TGTGCCAGCAGCTTAATTAATCGTCGGGGGAACACTGAAGCTTTCTTT.

This clone appeared a few times. The DNA for the CDR3 is TGTGCCAGTAGTATGGACAGTAATCAGCCCCAGCATTTT. Its translation is CASSMDSNQPQHF. V gene TRBV19 combines with J gene TRBJ1-5; D is possibly TRBD1 (6 bases). CDR1 and CDR2 (germline): LNHDA, SQIVND (reference sequence). Trimming shortened V by 3 bases and J by 4 bases, and 7 bases separated the two germline ends. CDR3 length equals 13 residues.

The chain uses TRBV15 and TRBJ1-1; possibly TRBD1 for D (6 bases). The V and J ends lost 1 base and 2 bases respectively, with 17 bases between them. Germline CDR1 LNHNV, CDR2 YYDKDF (reference sequence). This CDR3 comprises 17 residues. CDR3 region: CATSRVPLSQGNTEAFF. The CDR3 DNA reads as TGTGCCACCAGCAGAGTTCCTCTTTCACAGGGTAACACTGAAGCTTTCTTT.

The CDR3: CASSLGSEAFF. The CDR3, as DNA: TGTGCCAGCTCCCTGGGCTCTGAAGCTTTCTTT. The chain carries TRBV18 and TRBJ1-1; D remains unclear. CDR3 length: 11 residues. V was clipped by 6 bases and J by 6 bases, with 8 bases between them. The germline V gene has CDR1 KGHSH and CDR2 LQKENI.

The V and J genes are TRBV7-9 and TRBJ1-1; TRBD1 matches 7 bases. The germline V gene encodes CDR1 SEHNR and CDR2 FQNEAQ (reference sequence). The CDR3 contains 14 residues. With V trimmed by 5 bases and J by 4 bases, 7 bases remained unmatched. The CDR3, as DNA: TGTGCCAGCAGCCAGACAGGGATGCGCACTGAAGCTTTCTTT. It translates to CASSQTGMRTEAFF.

The chain carries TRBV4-2 and TRBJ2-7; a weak D match, TRBD1 (6 bases). The CDR3 covers 12 residues. Germline CDR1 reads LGHNA; CDR2 reads YNFKEQ. V was trimmed by 5 bases and J by 6 bases, leaving 11 bases between them. The CDR3 loop reads CASSLVGGEQYF. CDR3 sequence (DNA): TGTGCCAGCAGCTTGGTAGGGGGCGAGCAGTACTTC.

The chain is built from TRBV19 and TRBJ2-5; a possible D gene is TRBD2 (5 bases). V dropped 3 bases and J dropped 3 bases, with 17 bases sitting between them. CDR3 length: 16 amino acids. Per the germline V gene, CDR1 is LNHDA and CDR2 is SQIVND (reference sequence). The CDR3 bases are TGTGCCAGTAGTATCCACCCCTACGACTATGAAGAGACCCAGTACTTC. Residues: CASSIHPYDYEETQYF. The full variable domain, with the rest looked up from reference TRBV19 and TRBJ2-5, is DGGITQSPKYLFRKEGQNVTLSCEQNLNHDAMYWYRQDPGQGLRLIYYSQIVNDFQKGDIAEGYSVSREKKESFPLTVTSAQKNPTAFYLCASSIHPYDYEETQYFGPGTRLLVL.

The chain couples TRBV9 to TRBJ2-1, with unresolved D. Germline-derived CDR1 and CDR2 are SGDLS and YYNGEE. The V gene lost 4 bases and the J gene lost 5 bases, with 13 bases spanning the gap. The CDR3 is made up of 14 amino acids. CDR3 bases: TGTGCCAGCAGCCCCACCGGTTCCCACAATGAGCAGTTCTTC. Its translation is CASSPTGSHNEQFF.